The rows below give T cell receptor beta chains drawn from one sample of a study of T cells expressing NK-cell markers. TCRdb reworked the 5' RACE reads into one entry per CDR3 protein, no DNA. Its table lists 250,000 or so distinct CDR3 sequences. Material: blood T cells: a sorted CD56 or NKG2C T cell subset, CD4+ or CD8+ T cells, or bulk PBMC T cells (not recorded which). These receptor sequences come from a woman aged 18 to 75 in good health. Both conserved end residues are part of each CDR3.

TRBJ2-3,TRBV6-2/TRBV6-3,CASSYAPQGLKTSTDTQYF
TRBJ1-1,TRBV5-1,CASSLPATNTEAFF
TRBJ2-3,TRBV12-3/TRBV12-4,CASSRLENTDTQYF
TRBJ2-1,TRBV9,CASSVGPGATTYNEQFF
TRBJ2-7,TRBV11-2,CASSLAGASSEQYF
TRBJ1-2,TRBV4-1,CASSQGSVDGYGYTF
TRBJ2-3,TRBV11-2,CASSTTSGGPHSTDTQYF
TRBJ2-1,TRBV30,CAWSGTSAYNEQFF
TRBJ2-4,TRBV9,CASSPTGTKNIQYF
TRBJ1-4,TRBV29-1,CSVTSPRRPEKLFF
TRBJ1-2,TRBV7-9,CASSSYKGRGNYGYTF
TRBJ1-5,TRBV23-1,CASSNSTNQPQHF
TRBJ2-3,TRBV5-4,CASSPRGGTSTDTQYF
TRBJ2-7,TRBV29-1,CSAAGRVGYEQYF
TRBJ2-2,TRBV5-1,CASSLRDREGTGELFF
TRBJ2-1,TRBV20-1,CSARARFGKREFSYNEQFF
TRBJ2-5,TRBV12-3/TRBV12-4,CASRTLETGTQYF